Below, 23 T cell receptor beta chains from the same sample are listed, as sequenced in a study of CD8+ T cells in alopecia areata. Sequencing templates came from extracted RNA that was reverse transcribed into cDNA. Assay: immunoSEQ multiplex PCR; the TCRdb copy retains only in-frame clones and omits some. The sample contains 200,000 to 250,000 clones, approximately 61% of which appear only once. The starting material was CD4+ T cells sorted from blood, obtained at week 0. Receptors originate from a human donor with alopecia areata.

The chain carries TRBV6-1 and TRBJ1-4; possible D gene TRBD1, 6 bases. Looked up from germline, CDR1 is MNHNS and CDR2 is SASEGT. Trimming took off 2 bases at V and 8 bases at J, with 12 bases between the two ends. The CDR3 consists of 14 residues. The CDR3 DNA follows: TGTGCCAGCAGTGAATTTACAGGGCGGGAAAAACTGTTTTTT. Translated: CASSEFTGREKLFF.

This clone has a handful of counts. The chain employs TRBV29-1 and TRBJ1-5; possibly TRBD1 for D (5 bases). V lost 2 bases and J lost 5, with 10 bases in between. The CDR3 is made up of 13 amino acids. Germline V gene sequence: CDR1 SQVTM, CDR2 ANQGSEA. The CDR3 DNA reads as TGCAGCGTTGAAATACCCAGGGATCAGCCCCAGCATTTT. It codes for CSVEIPRDQPQHF. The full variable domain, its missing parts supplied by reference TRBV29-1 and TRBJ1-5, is SAVISQKPSRDICQRGTSLTIQCQVDSQVTMMFWYRQQPGQSLTLIATANQGSEATYESGFVIDKFPISRPNLTFSTLTVSNMSPEDSSIYLCSVEIPRDQPQHFGDGTRLSIL.

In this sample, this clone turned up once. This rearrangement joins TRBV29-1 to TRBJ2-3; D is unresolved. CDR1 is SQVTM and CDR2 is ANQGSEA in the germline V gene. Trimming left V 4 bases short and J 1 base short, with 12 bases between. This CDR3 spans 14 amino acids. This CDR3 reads CSVGSSPGTDTQYF. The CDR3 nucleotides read TGCAGCGTTGGTTCCTCCCCAGGCACAGATACGCAGTATTTT.

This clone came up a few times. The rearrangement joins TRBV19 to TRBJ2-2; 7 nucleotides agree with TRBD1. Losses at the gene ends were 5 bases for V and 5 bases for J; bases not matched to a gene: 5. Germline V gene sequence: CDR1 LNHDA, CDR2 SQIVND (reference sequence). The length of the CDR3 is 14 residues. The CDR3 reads CASSGQQGTGELFF. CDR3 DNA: TGTGCCAGTAGTGGTCAACAGGGGACCGGGGAGCTGTTTTTT.

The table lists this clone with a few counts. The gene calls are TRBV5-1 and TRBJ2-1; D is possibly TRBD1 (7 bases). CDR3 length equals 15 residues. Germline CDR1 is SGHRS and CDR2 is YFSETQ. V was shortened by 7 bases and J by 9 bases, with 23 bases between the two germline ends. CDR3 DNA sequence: TGCGCCAGCCGCAGCCAGGGGGGTATGTTAAGTGAGCAGTTCTTC. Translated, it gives CASRSQGGMLSEQFF.

Written as DNA, the CDR3 is TGTGCCAGCAGCCCGACAGGGGACTATGGCTACACCTTC. Amino acid sequence: CASSPTGDYGYTF. The chain couples TRBV6-5 to TRBJ1-2; TRBD1 matches at 8 bases. After removal of 6 bases from V and 3 bases from J, the junction contained 3 bases not matched to a gene. This CDR3 region has 13 residues. CDR1 is MNHEY, CDR2 SVGAGI, per germline.

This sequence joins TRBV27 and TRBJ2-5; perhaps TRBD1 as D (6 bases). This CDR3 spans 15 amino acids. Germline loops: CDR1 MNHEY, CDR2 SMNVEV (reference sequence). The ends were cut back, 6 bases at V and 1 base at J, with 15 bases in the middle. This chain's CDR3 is CASSTTWTVQETQYF. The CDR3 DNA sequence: TGTGCCAGCAGCACCACATGGACAGTCCAAGAGACCCAGTACTTC.

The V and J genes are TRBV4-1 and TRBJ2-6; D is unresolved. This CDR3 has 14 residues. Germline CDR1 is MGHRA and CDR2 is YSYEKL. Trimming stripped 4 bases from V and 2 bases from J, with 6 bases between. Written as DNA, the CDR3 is TGCGCCAGCAGCCCCACGACTGGGGCCAACGTCCTGACTTTC. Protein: CASSPTTGANVLTF.

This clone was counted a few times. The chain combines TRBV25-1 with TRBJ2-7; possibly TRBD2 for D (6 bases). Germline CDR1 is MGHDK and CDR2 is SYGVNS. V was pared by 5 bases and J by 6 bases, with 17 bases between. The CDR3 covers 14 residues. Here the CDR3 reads CASSKAGSAAEQYF. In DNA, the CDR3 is TGTGCCAGCAGTAAAGCGGGCTCAGCAGCCGAGCAGTACTTC.

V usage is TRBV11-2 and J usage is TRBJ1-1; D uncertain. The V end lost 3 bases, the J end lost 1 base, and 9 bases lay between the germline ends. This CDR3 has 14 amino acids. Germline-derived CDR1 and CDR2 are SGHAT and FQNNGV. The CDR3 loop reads CASSFPRQNTEAFF. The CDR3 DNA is TGTGCCAGCAGCTTCCCGAGACAGAACACTGAAGCTTTCTTT.

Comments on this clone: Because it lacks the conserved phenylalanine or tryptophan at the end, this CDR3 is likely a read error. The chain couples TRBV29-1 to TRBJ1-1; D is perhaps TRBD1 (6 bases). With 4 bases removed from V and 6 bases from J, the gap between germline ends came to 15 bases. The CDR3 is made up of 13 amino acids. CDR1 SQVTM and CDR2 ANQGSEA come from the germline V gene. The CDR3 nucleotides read TGCAGCGTTGGAAGGGGGAGGGAGTCTGAAGCTTTCTCT. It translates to CSVGRGRESEAFS.

This CDR3 reads CSAAQGTEAFF. The CDR3, as DNA: TGCAGCGCGGCGCAGGGAACTGAAGCTTTCTTT. The J gene is TRBJ1-1, the V gene TRBV29-1; a possible D gene is TRBD1 (5 bases). V was trimmed by 7 bases and J by 5 bases, leaving 11 bases between them. The CDR3 sequence is 11 residues long. The V gene's germline CDR1 is SQVTM and CDR2 ANQGSEA.

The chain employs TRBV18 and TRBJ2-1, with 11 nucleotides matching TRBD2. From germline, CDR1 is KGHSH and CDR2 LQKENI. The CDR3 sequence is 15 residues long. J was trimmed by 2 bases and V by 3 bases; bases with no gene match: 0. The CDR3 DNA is TGTGCCAGCTCACCTAGCGGGGGGGCCTACAATGAGCAGTTCTTC. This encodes CASSPSGGAYNEQFF.

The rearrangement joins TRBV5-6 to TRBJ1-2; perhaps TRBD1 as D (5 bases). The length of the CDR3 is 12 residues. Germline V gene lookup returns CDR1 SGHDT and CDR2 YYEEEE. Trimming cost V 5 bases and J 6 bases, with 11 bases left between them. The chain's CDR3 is CASRSGVNGYTF. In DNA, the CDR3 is TGTGCCAGCAGATCGGGGGTGAATGGCTACACCTTC.

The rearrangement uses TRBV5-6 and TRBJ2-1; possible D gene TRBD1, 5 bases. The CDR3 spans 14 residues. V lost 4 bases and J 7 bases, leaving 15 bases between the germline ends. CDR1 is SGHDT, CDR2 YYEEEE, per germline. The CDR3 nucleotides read TGTGCCAGCAGCCCGCCGACAGTGTGGAATGAGCAGTTCTTC. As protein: CASSPPTVWNEQFF.

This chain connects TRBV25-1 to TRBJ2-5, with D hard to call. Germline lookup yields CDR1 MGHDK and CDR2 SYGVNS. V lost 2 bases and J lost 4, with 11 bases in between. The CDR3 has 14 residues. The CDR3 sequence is CASSEGRVVETQYF. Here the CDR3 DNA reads TGTGCCAGCAGTGAAGGTCGGGTGGTAGAGACCCAGTACTTC.

The CDR3: CASSEFQVAGEETQYF. DNA for the CDR3: TGTGCCAGCAGTGAATTTCAGGTAGCGGGAGAAGAGACCCAGTACTTC. The rearrangement joins TRBV25-1 to TRBJ2-5; 9 bases agree with TRBD2. The CDR3 covers 16 residues. The germline V gene encodes CDR1 MGHDK and CDR2 SYGVNS. V shed 1 base, J shed 3 bases, and the junction held 6 bases outside the gene matches.

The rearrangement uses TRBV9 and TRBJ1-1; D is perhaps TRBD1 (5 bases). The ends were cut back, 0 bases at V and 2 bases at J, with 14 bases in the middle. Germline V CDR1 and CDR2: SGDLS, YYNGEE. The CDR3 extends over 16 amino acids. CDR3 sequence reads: CASSVGLPGDNTEAFF. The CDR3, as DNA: TGTGCCAGCAGCGTAGGACTCCCCGGGGACAACACTGAAGCTTTCTTT.

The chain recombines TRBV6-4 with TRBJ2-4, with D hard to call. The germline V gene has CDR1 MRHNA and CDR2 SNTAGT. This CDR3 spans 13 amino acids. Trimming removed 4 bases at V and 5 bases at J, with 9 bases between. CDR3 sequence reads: CASSGERQNIQYF. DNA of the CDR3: TGTGCCAGCAGTGGCGAACGCCAAAACATTCAGTACTTC.

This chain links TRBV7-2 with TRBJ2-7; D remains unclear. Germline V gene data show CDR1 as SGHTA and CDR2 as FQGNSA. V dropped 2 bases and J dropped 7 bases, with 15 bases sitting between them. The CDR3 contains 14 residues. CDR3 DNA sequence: TGTGCCAGCAGCTTAAAGGGTCCCGGCTGGGAGCAGTACTTC. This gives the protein CASSLKGPGWEQYF.

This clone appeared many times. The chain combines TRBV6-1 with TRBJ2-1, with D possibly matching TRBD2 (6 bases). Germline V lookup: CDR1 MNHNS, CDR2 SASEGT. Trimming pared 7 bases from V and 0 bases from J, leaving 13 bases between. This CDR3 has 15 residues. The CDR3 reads CASMYGGGSYNEQFF. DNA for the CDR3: TGTGCCAGCATGTACGGGGGAGGCTCCTACAATGAGCAGTTCTTC.

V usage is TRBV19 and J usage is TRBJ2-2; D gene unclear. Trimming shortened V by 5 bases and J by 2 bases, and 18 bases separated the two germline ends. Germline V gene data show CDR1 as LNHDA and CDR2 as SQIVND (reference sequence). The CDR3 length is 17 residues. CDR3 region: CASSSRLGVANTGELFF. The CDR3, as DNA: TGTGCCAGTAGTTCCCGTCTCGGCGTAGCTAACACCGGGGAGCTGTTTTTT.

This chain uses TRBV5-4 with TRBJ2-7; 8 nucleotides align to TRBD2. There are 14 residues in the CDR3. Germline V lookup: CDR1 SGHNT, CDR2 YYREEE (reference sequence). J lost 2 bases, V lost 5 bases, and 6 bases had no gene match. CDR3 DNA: TGTGCCAGCAGTCGGACTAGCCGTACCTACGAGCAGTACTTC. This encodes CASSRTSRTYEQYF. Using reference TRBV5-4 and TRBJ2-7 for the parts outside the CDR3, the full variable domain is ETGVTQSPTHLIKTRGQQVTLRCSSQSGHNTVSWYQQALGQGPQFIFQYYREEENGRGNFPPRFSGLQFPNYSSELNVNALELDDSALYLCASSRTSRTYEQYFGPGTRLTVT.